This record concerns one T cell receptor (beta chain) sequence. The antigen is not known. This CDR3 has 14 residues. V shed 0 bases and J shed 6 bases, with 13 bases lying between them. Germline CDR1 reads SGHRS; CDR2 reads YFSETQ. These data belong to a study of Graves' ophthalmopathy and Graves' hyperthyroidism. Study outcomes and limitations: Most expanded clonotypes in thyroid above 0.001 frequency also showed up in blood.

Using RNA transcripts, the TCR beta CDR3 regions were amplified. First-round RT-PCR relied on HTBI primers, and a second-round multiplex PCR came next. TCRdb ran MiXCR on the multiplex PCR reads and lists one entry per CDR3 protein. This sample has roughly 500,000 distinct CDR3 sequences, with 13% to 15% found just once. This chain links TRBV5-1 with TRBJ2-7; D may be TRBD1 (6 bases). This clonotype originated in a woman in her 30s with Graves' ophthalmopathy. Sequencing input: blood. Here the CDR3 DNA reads TGCGCCAGCAGCTTGGCGCTGACAGGATCCGAGCAGTACTTC. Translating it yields CASSLALTGSEQYF.